The present entry profiles one T cell receptor (beta chain) with its context. Germline CDR1 MDHEN, CDR2 SYDVKM. The V gene lost 6 bases and the J gene lost 7 bases, with 10 bases spanning the gap. The CDR3 contains 12 residues. The entry originates in a study of blood T cell repertoires in COVID-19. Using immunoSEQ multiplex PCR, the repertoire was profiled, and TCRdb retains in-frame clones only, with some absent. The repertoire holds some 270,000 clones, 70% to 90% seen once, with around 6.3% in the top ten. This sequence originates from a woman in her forties or fifties who had been exposed to COVID-19. What was sequenced was PBMCs or T cells enriched from blood (not recorded which). The V and J genes are TRBV28 and TRBJ1-5, with D possibly being TRBD1 (6 bases). CDR3 DNA: TGTGCCAGCAGACTAGGGGGACAGCCCCAGCATTTT. This translates into CASRLGGQPQHF. Filled out from reference TRBV28 and TRBJ1-5, the complete variable domain reads DVKVTQSSRYLVKRTGEKVFLECVQDMDHENMFWYRQDPGLGLRLIYFSYDVKMKEKGDIPEGYSVSREKKERFSLILESASTNQTSMYLCASRLGGQPQHFGDGTRLSIL.